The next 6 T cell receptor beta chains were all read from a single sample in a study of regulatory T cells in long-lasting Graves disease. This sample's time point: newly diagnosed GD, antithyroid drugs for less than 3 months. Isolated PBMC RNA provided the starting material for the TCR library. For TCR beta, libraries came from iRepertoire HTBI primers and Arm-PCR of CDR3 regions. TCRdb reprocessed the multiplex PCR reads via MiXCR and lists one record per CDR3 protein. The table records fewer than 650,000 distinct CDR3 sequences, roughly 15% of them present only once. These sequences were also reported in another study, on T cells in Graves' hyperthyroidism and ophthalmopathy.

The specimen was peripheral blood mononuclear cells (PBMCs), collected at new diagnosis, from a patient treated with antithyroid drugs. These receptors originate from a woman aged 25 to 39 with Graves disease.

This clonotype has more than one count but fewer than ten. The CDR3 DNA sequence: TGTGCCAGCAGAGGGTATGGGACAGGGACGGGCGAGCAGTACTTC. It is translated as CASRGYGTGTGEQYF. The V gene is TRBV6-1, the J gene TRBJ2-7; 9 bases line up with TRBD1. Germline loops: CDR1 MNHNS, CDR2 SASEGT. V trimming: 6 bases; J trimming: 6 bases; junction bases outside the gene matches: 12. The CDR3 length is 15 residues.

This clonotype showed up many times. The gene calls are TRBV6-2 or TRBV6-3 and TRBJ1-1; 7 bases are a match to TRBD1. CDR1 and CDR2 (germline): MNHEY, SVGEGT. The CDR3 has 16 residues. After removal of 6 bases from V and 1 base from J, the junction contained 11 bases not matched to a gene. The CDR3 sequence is CASSYGPGQKNTEAFF. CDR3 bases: TGTGCCAGCAGCTACGGTCCGGGACAGAAGAACACTGAAGCTTTCTTT.

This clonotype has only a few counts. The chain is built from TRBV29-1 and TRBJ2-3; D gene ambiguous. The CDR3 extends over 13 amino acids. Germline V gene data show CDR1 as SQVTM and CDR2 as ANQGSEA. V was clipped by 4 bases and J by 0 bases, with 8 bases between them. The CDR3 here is CSVVETSTDTQYF. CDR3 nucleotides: TGCAGCGTTGTGGAGACTAGCACAGATACGCAGTATTTT.

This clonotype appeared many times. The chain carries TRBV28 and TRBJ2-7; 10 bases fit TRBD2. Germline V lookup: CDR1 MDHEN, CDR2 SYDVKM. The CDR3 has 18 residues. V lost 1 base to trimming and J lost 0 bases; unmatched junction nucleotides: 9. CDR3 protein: CASSLSKTSGTASYEQYF. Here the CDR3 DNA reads TGTGCCAGCAGTTTATCGAAAACTAGCGGGACTGCCTCCTACGAGCAGTACTTC.

Here the CDR3 reads CASSSMFSQSYNEQFF. The CDR3 region has the DNA TGTGCCAGCTCAAGTATGTTTAGTCAATCCTACAATGAGCAGTTCTTC. The rearrangement uses TRBV18 and TRBJ2-1; D is undetermined. V shed 5 bases and J shed 1 base, with 15 bases lying between them. Looked up from germline, CDR1 is KGHSH and CDR2 is LQKENI. The CDR3 sequence is 16 residues long.

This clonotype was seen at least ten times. The CDR3 region has the DNA TGTGCCAGTACCCCGACAGAAACTAACTATGGCTACACCTTC. Protein: CASTPTETNYGYTF. The chain has TRBV19 and TRBJ1-2, with D tentatively TRBD1 (5 bases). In germline, CDR1 is LNHDA, CDR2 SQIVND (reference sequence). The CDR3 extends over 14 amino acids. V lost 7 bases, J lost 0 bases, and 12 bases lay in between.